Listed below are T cell receptor beta chains from one sample, sequenced in a study of blood T cell repertoires in COVID-19. The assay was immunoSEQ multiplex PCR, and TCRdb's table has in-frame clones only and misses some. Here the sample spans 130,000 to 150,000 clones, 75% to 85% being singletons. Specimen: peripheral blood. The receptors were gathered from a man aged 60 to 69 with active or convalescent COVID-19. The CDR3 runs from the conserved cysteine through the conserved F or W. A D gene is named only where the DNA matches it firmly. The size field is filled for only some rows; it gives once, few, many or a size class.

>TRBD2|TRBV5-1|NA|TRBJ2-7
CASSLRVSGRALVPYEQYF
TGCGCCAGCAGCTTGAGGGTTAGCGGGAGGGCCTTGGTCCCCTACGAGCAGTACTTC
>NA|TRBV15|NA|TRBJ2-3
CATQFTDTQYF
TGTGCCACCCAGTTCACAGATACGCAGTATTTT
>NA|TRBV7-9|few|TRBJ2-5
CASSFSEAQYF
TGTGCCAGCAGCTTTAGCGAGGCCCAGTACTTC
>NA|TRBV3-1/TRBV3-2|NA|TRBJ2-7
CASSQDVWAYYEQYF
TGTGCCAGCAGCCAAGACGTCTGGGCGTACTACGAGCAGTACTTC
>NA|TRBV28|few|TRBJ2-3
CATGPEGSSTDTQYF
TGTGCCACGGGTCCGGAGGGTTCTAGCACAGATACGCAGTATTTT
>TRBD1|TRBV4-1|NA|TRBJ1-3
CASSRNRLDRGLNSGNTIYF
TGCGCCAGCAGCCGCAACCGATTGGACAGGGGGCTAAACTCTGGAAACACCATATATTTT
>TRBD2|TRBV5-1|NA|TRBJ2-3
CASSRGLAGGPVDTQYF
TGCGCCAGCAGTCGTGGACTAGCGGGAGGGCCCGTAGATACGCAGTATTTT
>NA|TRBV18|once|TRBJ2-2
CASSPTQGGGELFF
TGTGCCAGCTCACCAACCCAGGGTGGCGGGGAGCTGTTTTTT
>NA|TRBV6-5|many|TRBJ1-3
CASLEVGSGNTIYF
TGTGCCAGCCTGGAGGTGGGTTCTGGAAACACCATATATTTT
>NA|TRBV6-5|NA|TRBJ1-2
CASSYSLPPFGYTF
TGTGCCAGCAGTTACTCGCTACCCCCCTTTGGCTACACCTTC
>TRBD2|TRBV7-6|NA|TRBJ2-2
CASSLRSGRYGTGELFF
TGTGCCAGCAGCTTACGCAGCGGGAGATATGGGACCGGGGAGCTGTTTTTT
>NA|TRBV9|NA|TRBJ2-2
CASSVRAINTGELFF
TGTGCCAGCAGCGTGCGAGCAATTAACACCGGGGAGCTGTTTTTT
>TRBD2|TRBV18|NA|TRBJ2-1
CASSPPRGAGGFYNEQFF
TGTGCCAGCTCACCTCCAAGGGGAGCGGGAGGCTTCTACAATGAGCAGTTCTTC
>NA|TRBV13|once|TRBJ2-3
CASSLGSEGDTQYF
TGTGCCAGCAGCTTAGGGTCCGAGGGAGATACGCAGTATTTT
>TRBD1|TRBV11-1|NA|TRBJ1-1
CASSSADRQRDFEAFF
TGTGCCAGCAGCTCCGCGGACAGGCAACGCGATTTTGAAGCTTTCTTT
>NA|TRBV6-4|NA|TRBJ1-6
CASRAGSSYNSPLHF
TGTGCCAGCAGAGCCGGGAGCTCCTATAATTCACCCCTCCACTTT
>TRBD1|TRBV30|once|TRBJ1-5
CAFRLRDRGNQPQHF
TGTGCCTTTCGTCTCCGGGACAGGGGCAATCAGCCCCAGCATTTT
>NA|TRBV12-3/TRBV12-4|NA|TRBJ2-5
CASSPPYATTQYF
TGTGCCAGCAGTCCCCCGTATGCTACGACCCAGTACTTC
>TRBD1|TRBV30|NA|TRBJ1-3
CAWGPGGSSGNTIYF
TGTGCCTGGGGCCCAGGGGGCAGCTCTGGAAACACCATATATTTT
>NA|TRBV11-3|once|TRBJ1-1
CASSLGPGLEAFF
TGTGCCAGCAGCTTAGGGCCGGGACTGGAAGCTTTCTTT
>TRBD1|TRBV2|NA|TRBJ2-7
CASSVRGQGEYEQYF
TGTGCCAGCAGTGTAAGAGGACAGGGGGAATACGAGCAGTACTTC
>NA|TRBV20-1|NA|TRBJ2-1
CSASGAEQFF
TGCAGTGCTAGTGGGGCTGAGCAGTTCTTC
>NA|TRBV7-2|NA|TRBJ1-5
CASSADSRNQPQHF
TGTGCCAGCAGCGCTGACAGCCGCAATCAGCCCCAGCATTTT
>NA|TRBV5-4|NA|TRBJ2-1
CASSLIQEQFF
TGTGCCAGCAGCTTGATTCAGGAGCAGTTCTTC
>TRBD2|TRBV14|NA|TRBJ2-3
CASSQAGGSTDTQYF
TGTGCCAGCAGCCAAGCGGGAGGGAGCACAGATACGCAGTATTTT
>NA|TRBV6-2/TRBV6-3|NA|TRBJ1-1
CASSPRVMGTEAFF
TGTGCCAGCAGCCCGCGGGTCATGGGCACTGAAGCTTTCTTT
>TRBD2|TRBV18|NA|TRBJ2-1
CASSPLSLAGVSYNEQFF
TGTGCCAGCTCACCACTTTCGCTAGCGGGAGTATCCTACAATGAGCAGTTCTTC
>TRBD2|TRBV19|NA|TRBJ2-1
CASSIVAGGPNEQFF
TGTGCCAGTAGTATAGTAGCGGGAGGGCCAAATGAGCAGTTCTTC
>TRBD2|TRBV19|NA|TRBJ2-1
CASSISGTSGKLGEQFF
TGTGCCAGTAGTATTTCCGGGACTAGCGGGAAATTGGGGGAGCAGTTCTTC
>NA|TRBV7-2|once|TRBJ2-2
CASSPAIGELFF
TGTGCCAGCAGCCCTGCTATCGGGGAGCTGTTTTTT